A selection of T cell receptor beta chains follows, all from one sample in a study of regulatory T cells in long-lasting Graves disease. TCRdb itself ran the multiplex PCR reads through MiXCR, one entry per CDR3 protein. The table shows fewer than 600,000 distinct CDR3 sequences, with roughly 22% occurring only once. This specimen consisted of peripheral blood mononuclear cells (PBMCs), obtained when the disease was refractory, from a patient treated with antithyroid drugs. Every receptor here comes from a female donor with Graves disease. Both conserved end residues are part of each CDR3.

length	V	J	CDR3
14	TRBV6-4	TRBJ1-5	CASRGTGSYQPQHF
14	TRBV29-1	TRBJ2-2	CSVEDRDNAGELFF
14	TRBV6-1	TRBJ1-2	CASTRDSSFYGYTF
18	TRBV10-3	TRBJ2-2	CAISVGLAGGSDTGELFF
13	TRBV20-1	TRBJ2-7	CSAELAGAYEQYF
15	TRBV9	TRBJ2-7	CASSVGLAGGNEQYF
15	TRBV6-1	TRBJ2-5	CASSATSGGQETQYF
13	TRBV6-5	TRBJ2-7	CASSYLDRAEQYF
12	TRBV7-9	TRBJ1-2	CASSLAEYGYTF
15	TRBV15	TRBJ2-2	CATSRELQGTGELFF
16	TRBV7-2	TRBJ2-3	CASSFAPGQVADTQYF
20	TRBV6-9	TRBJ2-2	CASSSRTSGGASGDTGELFF
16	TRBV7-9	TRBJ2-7	CASSLATASGTYEQYF
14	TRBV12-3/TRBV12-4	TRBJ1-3	CASSPGTVGNTIYF
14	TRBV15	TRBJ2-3	CVTSRPMSTDTQYF
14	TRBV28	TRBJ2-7	CASSSPGDSYEQYF